This record looks at one TCR beta chain sequence and its context. As yet, its antigen is unknown. This record belongs to a study of memory CD4+ T cells and cytomegalovirus serostatus. General study results and limits: Of 150 to 200 reported CMV TCRbeta sequences, under 80 were found in memory CD4+ repertoires.

The sort gate was single viable CD3+CD4+CD8-CD45RO+ cells for memory CD4+ T cells. The protocol was immunoSEQ multiplex PCR, while the TCRdb copy is restricted to in-frame clones and leaves out a portion. The repertoire holds some 41,000 clones, with around 78% as singletons. The receptor comes from an adult in good health and CMV-seronegative. The sequencing sample was made of memory CD4+ T cells from blood.

The CDR3 loop reads CASSLAQTSGIRSEQYF. The CDR3 DNA is TGCGCCAGCAGCTTGGCCCAGACTAGCGGGATTAGGAGCGAGCAGTACTTC. The chain joins TRBV5-1 to TRBJ2-7; 11 bases map to TRBD2. This CDR3 region has 17 residues. With 0 bases clipped from V and 6 bases from J, the junction kept 11 bases outside the gene matches. From germline, CDR1 is SGHRS and CDR2 YFSETQ. Full variable domain (outside the CDR3, taken from reference TRBV5-1 and TRBJ2-7): KAGVTQTPRYLIKTRGQQVTLSCSPISGHRSVSWYQQTPGQGLQFLFEYFSETQRNKGNFPGRFSGRQFSNSRSEMNVSTLELGDSALYLCASSLAQTSGIRSEQYFGPGTRLTVT.